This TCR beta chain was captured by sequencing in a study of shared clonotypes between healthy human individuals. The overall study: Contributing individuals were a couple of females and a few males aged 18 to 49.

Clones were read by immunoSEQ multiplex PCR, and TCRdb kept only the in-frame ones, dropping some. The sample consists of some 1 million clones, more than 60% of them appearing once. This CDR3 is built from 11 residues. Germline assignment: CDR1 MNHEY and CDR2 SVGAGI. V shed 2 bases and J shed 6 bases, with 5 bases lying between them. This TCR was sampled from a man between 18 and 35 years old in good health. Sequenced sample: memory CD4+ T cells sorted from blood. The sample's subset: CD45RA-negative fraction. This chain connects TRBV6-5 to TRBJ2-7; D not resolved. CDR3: CASSYKGEQYF. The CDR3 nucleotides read TGTGCCAGCAGTTACAAAGGCGAGCAGTACTTC.